A selection of T cell receptor beta chains follows, all from one sample in a study of blood T cell repertoires in COVID-19. Clones were read by immunoSEQ multiplex PCR, and TCRdb kept only the in-frame ones, dropping some. The top ten hold 0.65% to 1% of the sample, which has 450,000 or so clones, over 85% seen once. The sequencing sample was made of peripheral blood. These receptors were obtained from a man aged 18-30 years with COVID-19, enrolled during active disease. Both conserved end residues are part of each CDR3. The order of the fields is D gene, V gene, clone size, J gene, CDR3 DNA, CDR3 protein. The D gene is left open where the match is weak. Size is omitted from some rows. Given values are once, few, many or a class for expanded clones.

TRBD1	TRBV11-2	NA	TRBJ1-6	TGTGCCAGCAGCTTAGGGACAGGGGGCTTTGGTAATTCACCCCTCCACTTT	CASSLGTGGFGNSPLHF
NA	TRBV12-5	NA	TRBJ1-1	TGTGCTAGTGGTTTGGATTGGAGCGGTGAAGCTTTCTTT	CASGLDWSGEAFF
TRBD2	TRBV7-9	few	TRBJ2-7	TGTGCCAGCAGCTTAGGGCTAGCGGGACCGCAGTACTTC	CASSLGLAGPQYF
NA	TRBV3-1/TRBV3-2	NA	TRBJ2-7	TGTGCCAGCAGCCAAGTATCCCACGAGCAGTACTTC	CASSQVSHEQYF
NA	TRBV28	NA	TRBJ2-7	TGTGCCAGCAGTCTAACCTACGAGCAGTACTTC	CASSLTYEQYF
TRBD2	TRBV5-8	once	TRBJ2-2	TGTGCCAGCAGCAGCTTCGGGGGGGGTTACACCGGGGAGCTGTTTTTT	CASSSFGGGYTGELFF
TRBD1	TRBV29-1	NA	TRBJ1-1	TGCAGCGTTGATGAGACAGGGAGCACTGAAGCTTTCTTT	CSVDETGSTEAFF
NA	TRBV20-1	NA	TRBJ1-5	TGCAGTGCTAGTAACATGAATAGCAATCAGCCCCAGCATTTT	CSASNMNSNQPQHF
TRBD1	TRBV2	NA	TRBJ1-6	TGTGCCAGCAGTATCGGGACAGATAATTCACCCCTCCACTTT	CASSIGTDNSPLHF
NA	TRBV11-2	NA	TRBJ1-1	TGTGCCAGCAGCTTATACGGCACTGAAGCTTTCTTT	CASSLYGTEAFF
NA	TRBV7-9	few	TRBJ1-5	TGTGCCAGCAGCTTGGACAGCTCAAATCAGCCCCAGCATTTT	CASSLDSSNQPQHF
NA	TRBV5-6	NA	TRBJ1-2	TGTGCCAGCAGCTTGGAACAGAACTATGGCTACACCTTC	CASSLEQNYGYTF
TRBD2	TRBV7-2	NA	TRBJ2-2	TGTGCCAGCAGCCCTGGACTAGCGGTGAACACCGGGGAGCTGTTTTTT	CASSPGLAVNTGELFF
NA	TRBV5-6	few	TRBJ1-2	TGTGCCAGCATCAAACCGGGGGGGCCTTATGGCTACACCTTC	CASIKPGGPYGYTF
TRBD1	TRBV6-5	NA	TRBJ2-1	TGTGCCAGCAGATATCAGGGGGCGGGATACAATGAGCAGTTCTTC	CASRYQGAGYNEQFF
TRBD2	TRBV29-1	NA	TRBJ2-7	TGCAGCGTTGTCGGGACTAGCGGGAAAACCGCCTACGAGCAGTACTTC	CSVVGTSGKTAYEQYF
NA	TRBV19	NA	TRBJ2-6	TGTGCCAGTAGTTCCCCCCGCGGCTCTGGGGCCAACGTCCTGACTTTC	CASSSPRGSGANVLTF
TRBD1	TRBV10-3	NA	TRBJ1-2	TGTGCCATCAGTGAGCTTGAGACAGGGATGTACGGCTACACCTTC	CAISELETGMYGYTF
TRBD1	TRBV6-5	NA	TRBJ1-6	TGTGCCAGCAGTTCCCGGGACAGGGATAATTCACCCCTCCACTTT	CASSSRDRDNSPLHF
TRBD1	TRBV4-2	NA	TRBJ1-2	TGTGCCAGCAGCCAAGATAAGGGGACAGACCGAATTTATACCTTC	CASSQDKGTDRIYTF
TRBD2	TRBV5-1	NA	TRBJ2-3	TGCGCCAGCAGCCTAAGGGGTCTAGCGGGAGGAGATACGCAGTATTTT	CASSLRGLAGGDTQYF
TRBD1	TRBV2	NA	TRBJ1-2	TGTGCCAGCATTATCAGGCAGGGGGCCCATGGCTACACCTTC	CASIIRQGAHGYTF
TRBD2	TRBV3-1/TRBV3-2	NA	TRBJ2-3	TGTGCCAGCAGCCAAGCGGGCGGGAGGGCCGTAGATACGCAGTATTTT	CASSQAGGRAVDTQYF
TRBD1	TRBV3-1/TRBV3-2	NA	TRBJ1-4	TGTGCCAGCAGCCAAGATCTTCGGGACAGCGATAATGAAAAACTGTTTTTT	CASSQDLRDSDNEKLFF
NA	TRBV5-4	NA	TRBJ1-2	TGTGCCAGCAGCTCGGACAGTTACGGCTACACCTTC	CASSSDSYGYTF
NA	TRBV2	NA	TRBJ1-3	TGTGCCAGCAGTGAGGGCGTTGGAAACACCATATATTTT	CASSEGVGNTIYF
NA	TRBV7-3	NA	TRBJ2-1	TGTGCCAGCAGCCCGGCAGCGGATCTTAGACTGTTCTTC	CASSPAADLRLFF
TRBD2	TRBV27	NA	TRBJ2-7	TGTGCCAGCAGTTTATCGGGCGGGGGCTACGAGCAGTACTTC	CASSLSGGGYEQYF
TRBD2	TRBV30	NA	TRBJ2-1	TGTGCCTGGAGATACTGGACTAGCTCCATCAGCAATGAGCAGTTCTTC	CAWRYWTSSISNEQFF
NA	TRBV7-9	NA	TRBJ2-1	TGTGCCAGCAGCTTAGCTGGTGGGGGGGCTATAGATGAGCAGTTCTTC	CASSLAGGGAIDEQFF
TRBD1	TRBV19	NA	TRBJ2-3	TGTGCCAGTAGGACAACGGGACAGCTAGCCACAGATACGCAGTATTTT	CASRTTGQLATDTQYF
NA	TRBV7-3	NA	TRBJ1-1	TGTGCCAGCAGCTTATCCCCGATAGGGGACACTGAAGCTTTCTTT	CASSLSPIGDTEAFF
NA	TRBV19	NA	TRBJ1-2	TGTGCCAGTAGATTCGGGGTTGCTAACTATGGCTACACCTTC	CASRFGVANYGYTF
TRBD2	TRBV19	NA	TRBJ2-7	TGTGCCAGTAGTATAGGATTAGCGGGCCTCCCCTACGAGCAGTACTTC	CASSIGLAGLPYEQYF
NA	TRBV2	NA	TRBJ2-2	TGTGCCAGCAGTGAAGTACGAGACGGGGAGCTGTTTTTT	CASSEVRDGELFF
NA	TRBV12-3/TRBV12-4	once	TRBJ2-3	TGTGCCAACCGTCGGCAGGGGTCAGATACGCAGTATTTT	CANRRQGSDTQYF
TRBD2	TRBV27	NA	TRBJ2-7	TGTGCCAGCAGTCCCAATCTAGCGGCTCTCTACGAGCAGTACTTC	CASSPNLAALYEQYF
NA	TRBV3-1/TRBV3-2	NA	TRBJ1-6	TGTGCCAGCAGCCCGTCGGGGAATAATTCACCCCTCCACTTT	CASSPSGNNSPLHF